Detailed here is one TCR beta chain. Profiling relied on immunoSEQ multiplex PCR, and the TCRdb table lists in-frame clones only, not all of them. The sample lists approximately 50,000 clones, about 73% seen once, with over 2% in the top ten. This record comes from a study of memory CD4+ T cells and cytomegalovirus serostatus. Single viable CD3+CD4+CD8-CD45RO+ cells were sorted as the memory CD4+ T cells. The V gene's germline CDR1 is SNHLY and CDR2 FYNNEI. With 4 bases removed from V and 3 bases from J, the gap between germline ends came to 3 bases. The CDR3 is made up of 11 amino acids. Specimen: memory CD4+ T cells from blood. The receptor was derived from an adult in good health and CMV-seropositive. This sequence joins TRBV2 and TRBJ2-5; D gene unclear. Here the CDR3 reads CASSAKETQYF. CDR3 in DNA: TGTGCCAGCAGTGCAAAAGAGACCCAGTACTTC.